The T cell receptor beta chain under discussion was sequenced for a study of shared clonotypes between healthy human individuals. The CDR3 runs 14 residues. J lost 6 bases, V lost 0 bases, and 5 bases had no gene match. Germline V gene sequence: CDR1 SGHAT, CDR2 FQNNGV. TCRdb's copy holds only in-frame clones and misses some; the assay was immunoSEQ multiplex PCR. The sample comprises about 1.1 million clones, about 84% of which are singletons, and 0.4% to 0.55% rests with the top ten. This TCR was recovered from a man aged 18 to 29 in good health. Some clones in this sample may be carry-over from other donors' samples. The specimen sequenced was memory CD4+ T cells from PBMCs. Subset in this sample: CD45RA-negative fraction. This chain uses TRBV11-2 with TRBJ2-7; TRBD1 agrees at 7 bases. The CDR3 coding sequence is TGTGCCAGCAGCTTAGATCGGGCAGGGGGCGAGCAGTACTTC. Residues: CASSLDRAGGEQYF.